This T cell receptor beta chain is drawn from a study of cytomegalovirus exposure and HLA in healthy donors. Whole-study results and caveats: The investigators catalogued some 160 TCR beta chains as cytomegalovirus-associated.

It was with 60 Vbeta and 13 Jbeta primers that the PCR ran. Only in-frame clones appear in the TCRdb table, and some are missing; sequencing was by immunoSEQ multiplex PCR. The sample carries more than 200,000 clones, 85% recorded once. The V gene end was trimmed by 0 bases and the J gene end by 4 bases; junction bases not matched to a gene: 18. The CDR3 sequence is 20 residues long. The germline gives CDR1 LNHNV, CDR2 YYDKDF (reference sequence). Note on this clone: The antigen is unknown.

Sequenced material: PBMCs. The sequence came from a human donor in good health. The chain couples TRBV15 to TRBJ2-1; 7 bases fit TRBD1. CDR3 DNA sequence: TGTGCCACCAGCAGAGAGGCCAGGGGGAATAGGGCTGTGGGTTACAATGAGCAGTTCTTC. This encodes CATSREARGNRAVGYNEQFF.